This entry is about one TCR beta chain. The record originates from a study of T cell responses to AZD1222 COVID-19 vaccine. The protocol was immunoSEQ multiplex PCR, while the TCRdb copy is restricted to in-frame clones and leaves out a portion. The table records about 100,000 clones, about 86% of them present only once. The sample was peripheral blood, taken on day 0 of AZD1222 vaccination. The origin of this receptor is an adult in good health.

Here the CDR3 DNA reads TGTGCCAGTAGTATAGGGTACAATCGAGCTTTCTTT. Translating it yields CASSIGYNRAFF. This chain joins TRBV19 and TRBJ1-1; D remains unclear. Trimming pared 1 base from V and 10 bases from J, leaving 10 bases between. From germline, CDR1 is LNHDA and CDR2 SQIVND (reference sequence). The CDR3 has 12 residues.